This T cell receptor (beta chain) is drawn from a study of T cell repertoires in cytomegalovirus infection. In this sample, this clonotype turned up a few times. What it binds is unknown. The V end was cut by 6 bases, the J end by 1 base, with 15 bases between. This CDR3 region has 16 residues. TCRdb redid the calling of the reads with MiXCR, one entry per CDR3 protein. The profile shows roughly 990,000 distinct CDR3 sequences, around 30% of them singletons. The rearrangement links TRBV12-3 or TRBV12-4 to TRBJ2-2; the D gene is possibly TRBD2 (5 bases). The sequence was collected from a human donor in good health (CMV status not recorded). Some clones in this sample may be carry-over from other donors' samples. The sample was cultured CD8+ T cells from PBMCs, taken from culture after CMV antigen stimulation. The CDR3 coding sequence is TGTGCCAGCAGCCCCAGTCCGAGGGAGAACACCGGGGAGCTGTTTTTT. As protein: CASSPSPRENTGELFF.